This entry is about one TCR beta chain. Its matching antigen is unknown. Peripheral blood CD8+ and CD4+ T cells were profiled by TCR beta sequencing. Negative isolation was applied to CD8+ and CD4+ T cells, and FACS enrichment was applied to TEMRA cells. The CDR3 length is 14 residues. V was clipped by 1 base and J by 3 bases; unmatched bases: 6. From germline, CDR1 is DFQATT and CDR2 SNEGSKA (reference sequence). Random hexamers were used to reverse transcribe an amount of about 0.45 to 1 ug RNA. Amplification of TCR beta CDR3 was carried out by immunoSEQ multiplex PCR, which covered 54 Vbeta and 13 Jbeta segments. TCRdb ran MiXCR on the immunoSEQ multiplex PCR reads and lists one entry per CDR3 protein. The table has some 260,000 distinct CDR3 sequences, approximately 92% seen once; the top ten hold 0.055% to 0.075%. This specimen comes from a study of CD8 T cells in Susac syndrome. Study findings and constraints: The authors acknowledged that the study's TCR sequencing and HLA analysis involved relatively few individuals.

Sequencing was done on a sample of CD4+ T cells from PBMCs. The chain combines TRBV20-1 with TRBJ2-7; 7 bases are a match to TRBD1. This clonotype was sampled from a human donor with multiple sclerosis. CDR3: CSARGGDRVYEQYF. In DNA form, the CDR3 reads TGCAGTGCTAGAGGTGGGGACAGAGTCTACGAGCAGTACTTC.